Below, 8 T cell receptor beta chains from the same sample are listed, as sequenced in a study of T cell changes during pregnancy in multiple sclerosis (dated by TCRdb to between 2018 and 2020). The library came from the immunoSEQ multiplex PCR assay. The immuneACCESS repertoire file appears here via TCRdb, limited to in-frame rearrangements. These files lack a portion of the clones; in checked studies, under half of the deficit traces to unresolved V genes, and the cause of the others is not known. For this sample there are about 72,000 clones; about 89% appear just once. Of the sample, 0.86% falls within the top ten clones. Sequences were derived from peripheral blood, sampled in the second trimester of pregnancy. The receptor set was obtained from a female donor with multiple sclerosis, enrolled in a pregnancy study.

J is TRBJ1-2 and V is TRBV9; maybe TRBD1 (6 bases). The V and J ends lost 4 bases and 7 bases respectively, with 17 bases between them. There are 14 residues in the CDR3. Germline V gives CDR1 SGDLS, CDR2 YYNGEE. The CDR3 nucleotides are TGTGCCAGCAGCTCTATAGGGGGGGCTGGTGGCTACACCTTC. It translates to CASSSIGGAGGYTF.

The genes are TRBV11-2 and TRBJ1-5, with unresolved D. There are 17 residues in the CDR3. The ends were cut back, 5 bases at V and 5 bases at J, with 22 bases in the middle. Germline CDR1 SGHAT, CDR2 FQNNGV. CDR3 DNA sequence: TGTGCCAGCAGCCAAGGCCCGGGGTTAGCAATGGATCAGCCCCAGCATTTT. Translating gives CASSQGPGLAMDQPQHF.

The chain carries TRBV9 and TRBJ1-1; D possibly corresponds to TRBD1 (6 bases). The CDR3 has 13 amino acids. CDR1 SGDLS and CDR2 YYNGEE come from the germline V gene. Trimming shortened V by 0 bases and J by 10 bases, and 13 bases separated the two germline ends. CDR3 nucleotide sequence: TGTGCCAGCAGCGTAGAAGGGGGTCGGGTAGCTTTCTTT. Translating it yields CASSVEGGRVAFF.

This chain connects TRBV13 to TRBJ2-3; D ambiguous. Germline V CDR1 and CDR2: PRHDT, FYEKMQ (reference sequence). The CDR3 covers 14 residues. V lost 4 bases and J 0 bases, leaving 8 bases between the germline ends. CDR3 nucleotides: TGTGCCAGCAGCTGGGCCCTAAGCACAGATACGCAGTATTTT. The encoded protein is CASSWALSTDTQYF. Filled out from reference TRBV13 and TRBJ2-3, the complete variable domain reads AAGVIQSPRHLIKEKRETATLKCYPIPRHDTVYWYQQGPGQDPQFLISFYEKMQSDKGSIPDRFSAQQFSDYHSELNMSSLELGDSALYFCASSWALSTDTQYFGPGTRLTVL.

The J gene is TRBJ2-6, the V gene TRBV5-4; 8 positions match TRBD2. The CDR3 length is 18 residues. Looked up from germline, CDR1 is SGHNT and CDR2 is YYREEE (reference sequence). V was pared by 3 bases and J by 4 bases, with 12 bases of the junction left unmatched. DNA of the CDR3: TGTGCCAGCAGCTCCCAACGGGGGGGCCCCTCCGGGGCCAACGTCCTGACTTTC. Amino acids: CASSSQRGGPSGANVLTF.

The chain combines TRBV9 with TRBJ1-5; 9 nucleotides line up with TRBD1. Per the germline V gene, CDR1 is SGDLS and CDR2 is YYNGEE. Germline trimming cut 4 bases from V and 4 bases from J; bases unmatched to any gene: 9. This CDR3 region has 16 residues. The CDR3 coding sequence is TGTGCCAGCAGCCCTCTTGACAGGGGGAAAAATCAGCCCCAGCATTTT. It encodes CASSPLDRGKNQPQHF.

V usage is TRBV7-9 and J usage is TRBJ1-5; 7 nucleotides agree with TRBD1. CDR3 length: 15 residues. Germline V gene lookup returns CDR1 SEHNR and CDR2 FQNEAQ (reference sequence). The junction had 4 bases not matched to a gene; V was cut back by 5 bases and J by 0 bases. The CDR3, as DNA: TGTGCCAGCAGCCCGGGACAGTATAGCAATCAGCCCCAGCATTTT. It codes for CASSPGQYSNQPQHF.

The chain combines TRBV4-3 with TRBJ1-5, with D uncertain. This CDR3 has 17 residues. The germline CDR1 and CDR2 sequences are LGHNA and YSLEER. Trimming pared 3 bases from V and 8 bases from J, leaving 23 bases between. The CDR3 loop reads CASSQFFPQRVHEPQHF. CDR3 in DNA: TGCGCCAGCAGCCAGTTTTTCCCGCAGAGGGTTCACGAGCCCCAGCATTTT.